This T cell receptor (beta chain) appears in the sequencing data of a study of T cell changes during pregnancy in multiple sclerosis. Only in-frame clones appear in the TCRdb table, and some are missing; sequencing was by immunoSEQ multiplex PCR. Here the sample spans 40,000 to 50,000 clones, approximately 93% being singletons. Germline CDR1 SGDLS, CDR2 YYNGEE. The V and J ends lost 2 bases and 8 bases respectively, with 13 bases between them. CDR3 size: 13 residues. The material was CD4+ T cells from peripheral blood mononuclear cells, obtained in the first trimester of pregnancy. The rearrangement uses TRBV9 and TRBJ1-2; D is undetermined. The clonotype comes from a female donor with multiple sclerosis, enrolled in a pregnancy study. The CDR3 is CASSVGPEGGYTF. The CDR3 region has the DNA TGTGCCAGCAGCGTTGGGCCAGAGGGCGGCTACACCTTC.